This record concerns one TCR beta chain sequence. This record belongs to a study of T cells in Graves' hyperthyroidism and ophthalmopathy. It was RNA transcripts that yielded the amplified TCR beta CDR3 regions. HTBI primers drove first-round RT-PCR of the TCR CDR3. In TCRdb, the multiplex PCR reads were re-called with MiXCR into one record per CDR3 protein. The table has around 540,000 distinct CDR3 sequences, 46% seen once. V gave up 6 bases and J gave up 0 bases; unmatched junction bases: 11. Germline V lookup: CDR1 SEHNR, CDR2 FQNEAQ (reference sequence). This CDR3 is 17 amino acids long. This chain connects TRBV7-9 to TRBJ1-5; 7 bases are a match to TRBD1. Material: peripheral blood or thyroid tissue (not recorded which). This receptor was taken from a woman aged 18-35 years with Graves' hyperthyroidism. CDR3: CASSREGTAYSNQPQHF. In DNA form, the CDR3 reads TGTGCCAGCAGTCGAGAAGGGACAGCTTATAGCAATCAGCCCCAGCATTTT. Full variable domain (outside the CDR3, taken from reference TRBV7-9 and TRBJ1-5): DTGVSQNPRHKITKRGQNVTFRCDPISEHNRLYWYRQTLGQGPEFLTYFQNEAQLEKSRLLSDRFSAERPKGSFSTLEIQRTEQGDSAMYLCASSREGTAYSNQPQHFGDGTRLSIL.